What follows are 17 T cell receptor beta chains derived from one specimen sequenced in a study of T-cell reconstitution after alpha-beta-depleted transplantation in children. It was with unique molecular identifiers that the TCRbeta library was prepared. TCRdb used MiXCR to reprocess the PCR reads, holding one entry per CDR3 protein. The sample holds roughly 280,000 distinct CDR3 sequences, 11% seen once. The starting material was peripheral blood, obtained 180 days after TCRalphabeta/CD19-depleted stem cell transplant. These receptor sequences come from a male patient under 10 years old who had a stem cell transplant for chronic granulomatous disease, so the T cells may come from the graft donor.

In its sample, this clonotype was seen many times. For the CDR3, the DNA is TGTGCCATCAGTGGGAACCAGCCCCAGCATTTT. Translating it yields CAISGNQPQHF. This chain joins TRBV10-3 and TRBJ1-5; D call uncertain. V lost 4 bases and J lost 7, with 5 bases in between. Germline V lookup: CDR1 ENHRY, CDR2 SYGVKD. This CDR3 is 11 amino acids long.

This clonotype was seen many times. The rearrangement uses TRBV7-2 and TRBJ2-7, with D possibly matching TRBD1 (6 bases). The CDR3 sequence is 14 residues long. Between the trimmed V and J ends, which lost 4 bases and 3 bases, there was a span of 13 bases. Germline lookup yields CDR1 SGHTA and CDR2 FQGNSA. The CDR3 is CASSSSGTYYEQYF. The CDR3 DNA sequence: TGTGCCAGCAGCTCTTCCGGGACATACTACGAGCAGTACTTC. Filled out from reference TRBV7-2 and TRBJ2-7, the complete variable domain reads GAGVSQSPSNKVTEKGKDVELRCDPISGHTALYWYRQSLGQGLEFLIYFQGNSAPDKSGLPSDRFSAERTGGSVSTLTIQRTQQEDSAVYLCASSSSGTYYEQYFGPGTRLTVT.

This clonotype was observed at least ten times. V is TRBV18 and J is TRBJ1-4, with D possibly matching TRBD1 (5 bases). V lost 0 bases to trimming and J lost 7 bases, with 12 bases between them. CDR1 and CDR2 (germline): KGHSH, LQKENI. The CDR3 length is 15 residues. The DNA of the CDR3 is TGTGCCAGCTCACCACCGGGGGAATTAGGTGAAAAACTGTTTTTT. It yields the protein CASSPPGELGEKLFF.

This clonotype was seen ten or more times. The genes are TRBV27 and TRBJ1-2, with no clear D. CDR1 is MNHEY and CDR2 is SMNVEV in the germline V gene (reference sequence). The CDR3 has 16 residues. V was clipped by 1 base and J by 2 bases, with 14 bases between them. Here the CDR3 reads CASSLYSPGFNYGYTF. The CDR3 DNA reads TGTGCCAGCAGTTTATACTCCCCCGGGTTCAACTATGGCTACACCTTC.

This clonotype was counted many times. The chain is built from TRBV29-1 and TRBJ2-5; D is possibly TRBD2 (6 bases). In germline, CDR1 is SQVTM, CDR2 ANQGSEA. The CDR3 is made up of 14 amino acids. The V end was cut by 1 base, the J end by 7 bases, with 16 bases between. CDR3 amino acids: CSVEVAGLQMTQYF. Here the CDR3 DNA reads TGCAGCGTTGAAGTCGCGGGACTTCAGATGACCCAGTACTTC.

This clonotype was found many times. The chain combines TRBV12-3 or TRBV12-4 with TRBJ2-4; tentative D call: TRBD1 (6 bases). The V end was cut by 6 bases, the J end by 0 bases, with 12 bases between. CDR3 size: 15 residues. In DNA, the CDR3 is TGTGCCAGCAGCCACAGGGCATTAGCCAAAAACATTCAGTACTTC. Its protein is CASSHRALAKNIQYF.

This rearrangement joins TRBV20-1 to TRBJ1-1, with D maybe TRBD1 (5 bases). Trimming left V 6 bases short and J 6 bases short, with 14 bases between. CDR3 length equals 12 residues. The germline V gene has CDR1 DFQATT and CDR2 SNEGSKA (reference sequence). CDR3 region: CSAAPRQPEAFF. The CDR3 DNA sequence: TGCAGTGCAGCTCCCAGACAGCCTGAAGCTTTCTTT.

This clonotype appeared a few times. V is TRBV24-1 and J is TRBJ2-3; TRBD2 is a possible D gene (6 bases). Germline V CDR1 and CDR2: KGHDR, SFDVKD. V was shortened by 5 bases and J by 6 bases, with 17 bases between the two germline ends. The CDR3 loop spans 15 amino acids. CDR3 sequence (DNA): TGTGCCACCAGTGGGGGGTTCGGGGGTACGGATACGCAGTATTTT. Translating it yields CATSGGFGGTDTQYF.

In this sample, this clonotype turned up many times. This rearrangement joins TRBV7-3 to TRBJ1-1; 10 bases are shared with TRBD1. The V gene end was trimmed by 1 base and the J gene end by 0 bases; junction bases not matched to a gene: 2. CDR3 length equals 16 residues. In germline, CDR1 is SGHTA, CDR2 FQGTGA. CDR3 coding DNA: TGTGCCAGCAGCTTAAAAGGGACAGGGGTGAACACTGAAGCTTTCTTT. Its protein is CASSLKGTGVNTEAFF.

This clonotype was detected ten times or more. This chain joins TRBV5-1 and TRBJ2-1, with 11 bases that match TRBD2. Trimming took 2 bases from V and 2 from J; bases not matched to a gene: 9. This CDR3 has 18 residues. The germline V gene has CDR1 SGHRS and CDR2 YFSETQ. The CDR3 region is CASSFTSGRGGTYNEQFF. The CDR3 DNA follows: TGCGCCAGCAGCTTCACTAGCGGGAGAGGGGGTACCTACAATGAGCAGTTCTTC.

The table lists this clonotype with many counts. The chain carries TRBV11-2 and TRBJ2-1, with 11 bases matching TRBD2. Unmatched junction bases numbered 14, after V lost 5 bases and J lost 8 bases. This CDR3 has 17 amino acids. Germline CDR1 reads SGHAT; CDR2 reads FQNNGV. As DNA, the CDR3 is TGTGCCAGCAGCGAAGGAGTTTTAGCGGGAGGGGTGCATGAGCAGTTCTTC. Translating it yields CASSEGVLAGGVHEQFF. Looking up the rest from reference TRBV11-2 and TRBJ2-1 gives the full variable domain: EAGVAQSPRYKIIEKRQSVAFWCNPISGHATLYWYQQILGQGPKLLIQFQNNGVVDDSQLPKDRFSAERLKGVDSTLKIQPAKLEDSAVYLCASSEGVLAGGVHEQFFGPGTRLTVL.

Remarks on this clonotype: At one of its ends the junction is not consistent with the germline gene, which may arise from a read error. J is TRBJ1-6 and V is TRBV7-2, with D possibly matching TRBD1 (5 bases). This CDR3 contains 16 residues. Germline V lookup: CDR1 SGHTA, CDR2 FQGNSA. The CDR3 loop is CASSFVATVHNSPLPF. The CDR3 nucleotides are TGTGCCAGCAGCTTTGTGGCGACAGTCCATAATTCACCCCTCCCCTTT.

Many counts were recorded for this clonotype. This rearrangement joins TRBV9 to TRBJ2-7, with 7 bases identical to TRBD1. This CDR3 has 15 residues. Germline V gives CDR1 SGDLS, CDR2 YYNGEE. V was clipped by 1 base and J by 3 bases; unmatched bases: 7. As DNA, the CDR3 is TGTGCCAGCAGCGTAACGGGACAGACGAACTACGAGCAGTACTTC. Encoded protein: CASSVTGQTNYEQYF. The full variable domain, rest sourced from reference TRBV9 and TRBJ2-7, is DSGVTQTPKHLITATGQRVTLRCSPRSGDLSVYWYQQSLDQGLQFLIQYYNGEERAKGNILERFSAQQFPDLHSELNLSSLELGDSALYFCASSVTGQTNYEQYFGPGTRLTVT.

This clonotype appeared a few times. The V gene is TRBV6-1, the J gene TRBJ2-6; possible D gene TRBD1, 7 bases. This CDR3 spans 20 amino acids. V lost 2 bases to trimming and J lost 3 bases, with 23 bases between them. The germline gives CDR1 MNHNS, CDR2 SASEGT. CDR3 sequence (DNA): TGTGCCAGCAGTGAAATCTGGATGGGCAGGGGGGCATATGGGGCCAACGTCCTGACTTTC. Protein: CASSEIWMGRGAYGANVLTF.

This clonotype showed up many times. The chain carries TRBV5-1 and TRBJ1-1; 7 bases match TRBD1. CDR3 size: 14 residues. The V segment lost 4 bases and the J segment 1 base; nucleotides outside the gene matches: 4. The germline gives CDR1 SGHRS, CDR2 YFSETQ. CDR3 sequence: CASSTGTANTEAFF. The CDR3 DNA is TGCGCCAGCAGCACCGGGACAGCGAACACTGAAGCTTTCTTT.

This clonotype showed up many times. The CDR3 region has the DNA TGTGCCAGCAGTTTCGCCACAGGGCCCGGGGCCAACGTCCTGACTTTC. Protein: CASSFATGPGANVLTF. The chain combines TRBV12-3 or TRBV12-4 with TRBJ2-6; possible D gene TRBD1, 6 bases. CDR3 length: 16 residues. V shed 3 bases and J shed 4 bases, with 13 bases lying between them.

Turning to this clonotype: This sequence may be a read error, since a much larger clone differs from it by one base. The chain employs TRBV4-1 and TRBJ1-2, with D uncertain. The CDR3 loop spans 13 amino acids. CDR1 MGHRA and CDR2 YSYEKL come from the germline V gene. Trimming pared 4 bases from V and 4 bases from J, leaving 10 bases between. The CDR3 here is CASSPLYPYGYTF. In DNA form, the CDR3 reads TGCGCCAGCAGCCCTCTGTATCCCTATGGCTACACCTTC.